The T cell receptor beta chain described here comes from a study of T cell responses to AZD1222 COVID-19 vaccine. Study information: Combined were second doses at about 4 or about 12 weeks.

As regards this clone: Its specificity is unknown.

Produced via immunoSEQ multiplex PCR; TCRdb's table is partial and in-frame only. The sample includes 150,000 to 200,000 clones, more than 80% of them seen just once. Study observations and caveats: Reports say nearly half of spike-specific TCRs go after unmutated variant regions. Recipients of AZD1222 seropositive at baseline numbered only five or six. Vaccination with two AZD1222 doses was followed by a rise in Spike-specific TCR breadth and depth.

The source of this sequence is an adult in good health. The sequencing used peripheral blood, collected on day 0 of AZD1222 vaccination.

The CDR3, as DNA: TGTGCCAGCAGTTATTCGGGACAGAAAAATAATTCACCCCTCCACTTT. Residues: CASSYSGQKNNSPLHF. The chain is built from TRBV6-2 or TRBV6-3 and TRBJ1-6; TRBD1 matches 7 bases. V shed 3 bases and J 5 bases; nucleotides not matched to a gene: 7. This CDR3 comprises 16 residues. Germline V CDR1 and CDR2: MNHEY, SVGEGT.